These T cell receptor beta chains were read from a single sample in a study of blood T cell repertoires in COVID-19. Clones were read by immunoSEQ multiplex PCR, and TCRdb kept only the in-frame ones, dropping some. The sample shows 200,000 to 250,000 clones, about four fifths of them seen only once. Specimen: peripheral blood. The receptors derive from a woman aged 80 or older with acute or convalescent COVID-19. Each CDR3 is given with its conserved first and last residue. Fields, in order: J gene, V gene, D gene, clone size, CDR3 protein, CDR3 DNA. The D gene is left open where the match is weak. Clone size is stated in some rows and not others, as once, few, many or a class when expanded.

J gene: TRBJ1-4
V gene: TRBV27
D gene: NA
clone size: NA
CDR3 protein: CASSVAGLTNEKLFF
CDR3 DNA: TGTGCCAGCAGCGTAGCAGGGTTAACTAATGAAAAACTGTTTTTT

J gene: TRBJ2-5
V gene: TRBV4-1
D gene: NA
clone size: once
CDR3 protein: CASSQALQETQYF
CDR3 DNA: TGCGCCAGCAGCCAAGCTCTACAAGAGACCCAGTACTTC

J gene: TRBJ1-2
V gene: TRBV6-1
D gene: NA
clone size: NA
CDR3 protein: CASSESGYTF
CDR3 DNA: TGTGCCAGCAGTGAGAGTGGCTACACCTTC

J gene: TRBJ1-6
V gene: TRBV5-1
D gene: NA
clone size: NA
CDR3 protein: CASSFRGGDSPLHF
CDR3 DNA: TGCGCCAGCAGCTTCCGGGGAGGTGATTCACCCCTCCACTTT

J gene: TRBJ2-1
V gene: TRBV5-1
D gene: NA
clone size: NA
CDR3 protein: CASSYRDFGDEQFF
CDR3 DNA: TGCGCCAGCAGCTACCGGGACTTTGGGGATGAGCAGTTCTTC

J gene: TRBJ1-2
V gene: TRBV27
D gene: NA
clone size: NA
CDR3 protein: CASSLRGFGGYTF
CDR3 DNA: TGTGCCAGCAGTTTAAGGGGTTTCGGAGGCTACACCTTC

J gene: TRBJ1-1
V gene: TRBV19
D gene: TRBD1
clone size: NA
CDR3 protein: CASSTQTGSAEAFF
CDR3 DNA: TGTGCCAGTAGTACCCAGACAGGGAGCGCTGAAGCTTTCTTT

J gene: TRBJ2-1
V gene: TRBV19
D gene: TRBD2
clone size: once
CDR3 protein: CASSARLAGGPYGEQFF
CDR3 DNA: TGTGCCAGTAGTGCGAGACTAGCGGGGGGGCCGTACGGTGAGCAGTTCTTC

J gene: TRBJ2-4
V gene: TRBV7-2
D gene: NA
clone size: NA
CDR3 protein: CASSLGLGGQYF
CDR3 DNA: TGTGCCAGCAGCTTAGGACTAGGTGGTCAGTACTTC

J gene: TRBJ1-1
V gene: TRBV19
D gene: NA
clone size: NA
CDR3 protein: CASSNTGGTEAFF
CDR3 DNA: TGTGCCAGTAGTAATACAGGTGGGACTGAAGCTTTCTTT

J gene: TRBJ1-3
V gene: TRBV5-1
D gene: NA
clone size: NA
CDR3 protein: CASSLTTDLNSGNTIYF
CDR3 DNA: TGCGCCAGCAGCTTGACGACAGATTTGAACTCTGGAAACACCATATATTTT

J gene: TRBJ1-1
V gene: TRBV28
D gene: NA
clone size: NA
CDR3 protein: CASSSILKTANTEAFF
CDR3 DNA: TGTGCCAGCAGTTCGATACTAAAGACAGCTAACACTGAAGCTTTCTTT

J gene: TRBJ2-2
V gene: TRBV7-6
D gene: NA
clone size: few
CDR3 protein: CASSFGALNTGELFF
CDR3 DNA: TGTGCCAGCAGCTTCGGTGCCCTGAACACCGGGGAGCTGTTTTTT

J gene: TRBJ2-7
V gene: TRBV7-2
D gene: NA
clone size: NA
CDR3 protein: CASSFMANSYEQYF
CDR3 DNA: TGTGCCAGCAGCTTTATGGCCAACTCCTACGAGCAGTACTTC

J gene: TRBJ2-3
V gene: TRBV11-2
D gene: NA
clone size: NA
CDR3 protein: CASSFQGVGTQYF
CDR3 DNA: TGTGCCAGCAGCTTTCAGGGCGTTGGTACGCAGTATTTT

J gene: TRBJ1-1
V gene: TRBV27
D gene: TRBD1
clone size: NA
CDR3 protein: CASSLGPTAGGKAFF
CDR3 DNA: TGTGCCAGCAGTTTAGGCCCGACAGCAGGGGGGAAAGCTTTCTTT

J gene: TRBJ1-5
V gene: TRBV4-2
D gene: NA
clone size: few
CDR3 protein: CASSQERQGGQHF
CDR3 DNA: TGTGCCAGCAGCCAAGAAAGGCAGGGAGGCCAGCATTTT

J gene: TRBJ2-3
V gene: TRBV11-3
D gene: NA
clone size: NA
CDR3 protein: CASSLGWLTDTQYF
CDR3 DNA: TGTGCCAGCAGCTTAGGATGGCTCACAGATACGCAGTATTTT

J gene: TRBJ1-4
V gene: TRBV12-5
D gene: NA
clone size: NA
CDR3 protein: CASGIPPGGLCEKLFF
CDR3 DNA: TGTGCTAGTGGTATCCCTCCCGGCGGGTTGTGTGAAAAACTGTTTTTT

J gene: TRBJ1-1
V gene: TRBV7-3
D gene: NA
clone size: NA
CDR3 protein: CASSSSRDDVEGAFF
CDR3 DNA: TGTGCCAGCAGTTCCAGCCGGGACGACGTGGAGGGGGCTTTCTTT

J gene: TRBJ1-6
V gene: TRBV11-2
D gene: NA
clone size: NA
CDR3 protein: CASSLRRNNSPLHF
CDR3 DNA: TGTGCCAGCAGCTTAAGGCGGAATAATTCACCCCTCCACTTT

J gene: TRBJ1-3
V gene: TRBV7-3
D gene: NA
clone size: NA
CDR3 protein: CASSLLLSSGNTIYF
CDR3 DNA: TGTGCCAGCAGCTTACTCCTTTCCTCTGGAAACACCATATATTTT

J gene: TRBJ2-3
V gene: TRBV3-1/TRBV3-2
D gene: TRBD2
clone size: few
CDR3 protein: CASSLRGGYTQYF
CDR3 DNA: TGTGCCAGCAGCTTACGGGGGGGCTATACGCAGTATTTT

J gene: TRBJ2-7
V gene: TRBV28
D gene: TRBD1
clone size: NA
CDR3 protein: CASSYPGGVNEQYF
CDR3 DNA: TGTGCCAGCAGTTACCCAGGGGGCGTCAACGAGCAGTACTTC

J gene: TRBJ2-2
V gene: TRBV19
D gene: TRBD2
clone size: NA
CDR3 protein: CASIGKRGGILSTGELFF
CDR3 DNA: TGTGCCAGTATCGGGAAGCGGGGGGGAATATTGAGCACCGGGGAGCTGTTTTTT